This TCR beta chain was identified during a study of post-analysis software for immune sequencing data. The V gene's germline CDR1 is SGHRS and CDR2 YFSETQ. The CDR3 is 11 residues long. V dropped 2 bases and J dropped 7 bases, with 6 bases sitting between them. The study, taken as a whole, reports: Analysis by F measure revealed that same-batch samples clustered strongly together. Relative to controls, patients with multiple sclerosis showed significantly lower normalized Chao1 diversity. TRBV segments more frequent in patients than in controls numbered five and included TRBV5-6, TRBV5-1 and TRBV20-1.

cDNA libraries of TCR beta carried unique molecular identifiers. TCRdb reprocessed the PCR reads via MiXCR and lists one record per CDR3 protein. Of 740,000 or so distinct CDR3 sequences listed, roughly half are singletons. To note about this clonotype: Antigen unknown.

The clonotype was recovered from a girl aged 10 to 17 with multiple sclerosis. Sequenced material: blood. The chain employs TRBV5-1 and TRBJ1-1; D might be TRBD1 (6 bases). CDR3 in amino acids: CASSLQGEAFF. In nucleotides, the CDR3 is TGCGCCAGCAGCTTACAGGGTGAAGCTTTCTTT.